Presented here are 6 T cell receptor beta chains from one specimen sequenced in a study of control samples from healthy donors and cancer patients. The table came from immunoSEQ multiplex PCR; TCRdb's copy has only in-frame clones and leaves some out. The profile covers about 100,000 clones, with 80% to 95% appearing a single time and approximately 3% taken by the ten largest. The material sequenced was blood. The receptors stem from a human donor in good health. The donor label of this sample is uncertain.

The chain's CDR3 is CASSEAASSYNEQFF. CDR3 bases: TGCGCCAGCAGTGAGGCAGCTAGCTCCTACAATGAGCAGTTCTTC. The rearrangement links TRBV10-2 to TRBJ2-1; D is undetermined. The V gene lost 2 bases and the J gene lost 0 bases, with 8 bases spanning the gap. CDR1 and CDR2 (germline): WSHSY, SAAADI. The CDR3 loop spans 15 amino acids.

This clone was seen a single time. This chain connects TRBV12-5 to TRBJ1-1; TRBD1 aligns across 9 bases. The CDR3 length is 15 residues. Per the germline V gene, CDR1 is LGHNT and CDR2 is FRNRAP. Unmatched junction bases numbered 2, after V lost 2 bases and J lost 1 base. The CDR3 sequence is CASGLLTGGNTEAFF. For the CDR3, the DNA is TGTGCTAGTGGTTTGTTGACAGGGGGGAACACTGAAGCTTTCTTT. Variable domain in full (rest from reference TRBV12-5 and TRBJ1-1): DARVTQTPRHKVTEMGQEVTMRCQPILGHNTVFWYRQTMMQGLELLAYFRNRAPLDDSGMPKDRFSAEMPDATLATLKIQPSEPRDSAVYFCASGLLTGGNTEAFFGQGTRLTVV.

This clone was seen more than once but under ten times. The CDR3: CASSLAGTQFF. CDR3 nucleotide sequence: TGTGCCAGCAGTTTAGCAGGGACGCAGTTCTTC. V usage is TRBV12-3 or TRBV12-4 and J usage is TRBJ2-1, with D possibly being TRBD1 or TRBD2 (5 bases each). V shed 0 bases and J shed 12 bases, with 6 bases lying between them. This CDR3 has 11 amino acids.

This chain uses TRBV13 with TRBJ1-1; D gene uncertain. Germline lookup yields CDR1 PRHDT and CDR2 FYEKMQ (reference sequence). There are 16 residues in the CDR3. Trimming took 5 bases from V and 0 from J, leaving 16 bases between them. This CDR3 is CASSNERDGMNTEAFF. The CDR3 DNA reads TGTGCCAGCAGCAACGAGAGAGACGGAATGAACACTGAAGCTTTCTTT.

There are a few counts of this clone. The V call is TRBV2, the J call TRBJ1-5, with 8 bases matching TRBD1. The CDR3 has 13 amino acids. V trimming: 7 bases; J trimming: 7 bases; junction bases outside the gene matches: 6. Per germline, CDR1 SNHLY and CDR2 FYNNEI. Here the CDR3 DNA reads TGTGCCAGCACCCAGGGGGCTTGGCAGCCCCAGCATTTT. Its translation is CASTQGAWQPQHF.

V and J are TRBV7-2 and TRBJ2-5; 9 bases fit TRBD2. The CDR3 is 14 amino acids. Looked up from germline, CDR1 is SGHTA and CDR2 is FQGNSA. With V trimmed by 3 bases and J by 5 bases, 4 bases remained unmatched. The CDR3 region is CASSFSGGRETQYF. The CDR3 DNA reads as TGTGCCAGCAGCTTTAGCGGGGGCCGCGAGACCCAGTACTTC.